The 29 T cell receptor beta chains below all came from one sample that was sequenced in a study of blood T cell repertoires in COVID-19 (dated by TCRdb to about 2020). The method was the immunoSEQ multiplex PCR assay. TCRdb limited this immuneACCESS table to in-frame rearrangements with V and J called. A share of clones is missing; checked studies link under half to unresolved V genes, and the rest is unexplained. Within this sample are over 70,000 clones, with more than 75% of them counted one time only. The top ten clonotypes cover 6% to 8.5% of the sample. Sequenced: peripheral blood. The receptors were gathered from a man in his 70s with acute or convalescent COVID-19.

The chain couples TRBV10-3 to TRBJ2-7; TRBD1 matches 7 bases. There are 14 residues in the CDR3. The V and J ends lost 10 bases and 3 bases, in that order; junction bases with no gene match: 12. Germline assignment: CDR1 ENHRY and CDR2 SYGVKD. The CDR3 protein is CATRRPGQFYEQYF. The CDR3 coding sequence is TGTGCCACACGAAGACCGGGACAGTTCTACGAGCAGTACTTC.

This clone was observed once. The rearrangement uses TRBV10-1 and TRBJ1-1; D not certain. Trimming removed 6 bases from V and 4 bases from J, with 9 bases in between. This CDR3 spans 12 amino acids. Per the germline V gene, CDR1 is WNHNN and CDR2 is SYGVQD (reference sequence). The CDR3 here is CASRRVRTEAFF. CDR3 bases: TGCGCCAGCAGAAGAGTCCGCACTGAAGCTTTCTTT.

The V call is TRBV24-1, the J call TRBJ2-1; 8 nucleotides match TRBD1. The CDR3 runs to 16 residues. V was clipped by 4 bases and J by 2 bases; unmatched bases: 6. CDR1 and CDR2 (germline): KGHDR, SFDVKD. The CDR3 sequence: CATSDAGTGTYNEQFF. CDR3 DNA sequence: TGTGCCACCAGTGACGCCGGGACAGGCACCTACAATGAGCAGTTCTTC.

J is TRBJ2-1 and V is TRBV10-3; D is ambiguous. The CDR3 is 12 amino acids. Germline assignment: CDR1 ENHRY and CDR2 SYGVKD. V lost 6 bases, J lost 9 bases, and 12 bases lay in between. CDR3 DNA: TGTGCCATCAGCCTAGACTGGAGTGAGCAGTTCTTC. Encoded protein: CAISLDWSEQFF.

The CDR3 nucleotides read TGTGCCAGCAGCTTGCCTTCGTTAGGGACAGGACGGTCCAATGAGCAGTTCTTC. Amino acids: CASSLPSLGTGRSNEQFF. J is TRBJ2-1 and V is TRBV5-6, with TRBD1 matching over 8 bases. CDR1 is SGHDT and CDR2 is YYEEEE in the germline V gene. Trimming took 1 base from V and 6 from J; bases not matched to a gene: 15. This CDR3 comprises 18 residues.

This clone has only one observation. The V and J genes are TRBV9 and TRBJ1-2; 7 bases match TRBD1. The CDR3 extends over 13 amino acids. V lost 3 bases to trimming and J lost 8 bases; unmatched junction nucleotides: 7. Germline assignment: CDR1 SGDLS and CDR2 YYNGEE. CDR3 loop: CASSAQGVKGYTF. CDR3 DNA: TGTGCCAGCAGCGCGCAGGGGGTTAAGGGCTACACCTTC.

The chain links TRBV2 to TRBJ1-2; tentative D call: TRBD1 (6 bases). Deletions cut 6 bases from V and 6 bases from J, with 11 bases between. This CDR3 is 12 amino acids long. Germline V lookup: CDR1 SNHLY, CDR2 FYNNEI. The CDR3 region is CASRRQVDGYTF. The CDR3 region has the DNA TGTGCCAGCAGGCGACAGGTTGATGGCTACACCTTC.

DNA of the CDR3: TGTGCCAGCAGTGATCGAGACTCTAGGTCCGGGGAGCTGTTTTTT. As protein: CASSDRDSRSGELFF. The chain is built from TRBV2 and TRBJ2-2; the D is unclear. The length of the CDR3 is 15 residues. Germline loops: CDR1 SNHLY, CDR2 FYNNEI. Trimming took 3 bases from V and 6 from J, leaving 14 bases between them.

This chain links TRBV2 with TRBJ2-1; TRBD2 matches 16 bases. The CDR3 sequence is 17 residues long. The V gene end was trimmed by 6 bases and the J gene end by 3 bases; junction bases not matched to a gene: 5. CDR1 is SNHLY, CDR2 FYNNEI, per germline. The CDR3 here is CASSPGLAGGYYNEQFF. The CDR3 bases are TGTGCCAGCAGCCCGGGACTAGCGGGAGGGTACTACAATGAGCAGTTCTTC.

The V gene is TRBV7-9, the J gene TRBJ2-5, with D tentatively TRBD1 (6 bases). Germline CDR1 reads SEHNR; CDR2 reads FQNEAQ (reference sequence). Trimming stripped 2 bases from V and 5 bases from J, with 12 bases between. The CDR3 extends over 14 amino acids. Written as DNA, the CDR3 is TGTGCCAGCAGCTTAAATCGACAGGCGGAGACCCAGTACTTC. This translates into CASSLNRQAETQYF.

The CDR3 nucleotides read TGTGCCAGCAGACGCACAGGAACTAATGAAAAACTGTTTTTT. Translating gives CASRRTGTNEKLFF. This chain connects TRBV6-5 to TRBJ1-4, with D perhaps matching TRBD1 (5 bases). The V end was cut by 6 bases, the J end by 1 base, with 9 bases between. Germline V gene lookup returns CDR1 MNHEY and CDR2 SVGAGI. The length of the CDR3 is 14 residues.

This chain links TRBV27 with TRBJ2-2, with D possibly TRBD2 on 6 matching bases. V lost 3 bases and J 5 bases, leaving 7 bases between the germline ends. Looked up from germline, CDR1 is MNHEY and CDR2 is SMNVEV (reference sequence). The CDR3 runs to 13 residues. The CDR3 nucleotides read TGTGCCAGCAGTTTCGGGGGAACCGGGGAGCTGTTTTTT. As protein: CASSFGGTGELFF.

The CDR3 here is CASNGRLQRDGYEQYF. The DNA of the CDR3 is TGTGCCAGCAATGGACGGTTGCAGCGGGACGGGTACGAGCAGTACTTC. V usage is TRBV2 and J usage is TRBJ2-7, with TRBD2 identical over 7 bases. Trimming at V came to 7 bases and at J to 4 bases, leaving 16 bases not matched to a gene. The CDR3 runs to 16 residues. The germline V gene has CDR1 SNHLY and CDR2 FYNNEI.

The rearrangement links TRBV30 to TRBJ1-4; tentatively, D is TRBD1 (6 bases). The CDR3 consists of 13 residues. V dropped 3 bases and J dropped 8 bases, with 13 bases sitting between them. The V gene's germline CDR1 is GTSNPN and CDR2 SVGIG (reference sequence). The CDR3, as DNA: TGTGCCTGGAGCGGGACACCCAAAGAAAAACTGTTTTTT. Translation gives CAWSGTPKEKLFF. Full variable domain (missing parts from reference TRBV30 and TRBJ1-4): SQTIHQWPATLVQPVGSPLSLECTVEGTSNPNLYWYRQAAGRGLQLLFYSVGIGQISSEVPQNLSASRPQDRQFILSSKKLLLSDSGFYLCAWSGTPKEKLFFGSGTQLSVL.

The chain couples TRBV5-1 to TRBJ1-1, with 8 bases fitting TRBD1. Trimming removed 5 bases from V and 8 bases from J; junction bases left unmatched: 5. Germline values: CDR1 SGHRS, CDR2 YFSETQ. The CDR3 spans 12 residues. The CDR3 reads CASSWDRLEAFF. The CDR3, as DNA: TGCGCCAGCAGTTGGGACAGGCTAGAAGCTTTCTTT.

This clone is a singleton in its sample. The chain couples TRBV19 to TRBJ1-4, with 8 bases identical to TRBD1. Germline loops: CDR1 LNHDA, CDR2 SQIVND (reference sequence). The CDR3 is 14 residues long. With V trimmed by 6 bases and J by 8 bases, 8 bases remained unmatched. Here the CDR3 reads CASSLTGGAEKLFF. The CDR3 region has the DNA TGTGCCAGTAGCCTAACAGGGGGGGCAGAAAAACTGTTTTTT.

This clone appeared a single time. In DNA, the CDR3 is TGTGCCACCAGTGACTCTAGGCCAAGCAGGCCGGGAGGCAATGAGCAGTTCTTC. It translates to CATSDSRPSRPGGNEQFF. This chain joins TRBV24-1 and TRBJ2-1; 7 nucleotides match TRBD2. Trimming cost V 4 bases and J 6 bases; bases outside gene matches: 17. The CDR3 runs to 18 residues. Germline assignment: CDR1 KGHDR and CDR2 SFDVKD.

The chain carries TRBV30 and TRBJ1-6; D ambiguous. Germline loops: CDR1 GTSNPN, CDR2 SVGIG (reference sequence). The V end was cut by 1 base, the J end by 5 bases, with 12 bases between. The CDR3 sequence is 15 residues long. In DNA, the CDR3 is TGTGCCTGGAGTGCCCCCGGCCGGGATAATTCACCCCTCCACTTT. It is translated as CAWSAPGRDNSPLHF.

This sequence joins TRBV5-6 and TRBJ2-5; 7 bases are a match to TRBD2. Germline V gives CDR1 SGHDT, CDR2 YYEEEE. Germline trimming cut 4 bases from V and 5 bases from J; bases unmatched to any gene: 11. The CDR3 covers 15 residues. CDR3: CASSGRGRARETQYF. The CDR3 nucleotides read TGTGCCAGCAGCGGGAGGGGCAGGGCCCGTGAGACCCAGTACTTC. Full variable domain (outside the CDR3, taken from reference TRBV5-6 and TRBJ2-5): DAGVTQSPTHLIKTRGQQVTLRCSPKSGHDTVSWYQQALGQGPQFIFQYYEEEERQRGNFPDRFSGHQFPNYSSELNVNALLLGDSALYLCASSGRGRARETQYFGPGTRLLVL.

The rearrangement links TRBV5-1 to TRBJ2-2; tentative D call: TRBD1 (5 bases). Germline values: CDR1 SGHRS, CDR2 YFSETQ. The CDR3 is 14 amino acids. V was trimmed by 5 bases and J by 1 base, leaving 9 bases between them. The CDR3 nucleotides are TGCGCCAGCAGTCCGCAGGGGAACACCGGGGAGCTGTTTTTT. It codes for CASSPQGNTGELFF.

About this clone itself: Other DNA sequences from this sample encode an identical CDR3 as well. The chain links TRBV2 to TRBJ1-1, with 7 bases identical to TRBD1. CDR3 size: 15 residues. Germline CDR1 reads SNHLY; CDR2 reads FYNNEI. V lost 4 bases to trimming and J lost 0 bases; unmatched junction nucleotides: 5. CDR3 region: CASSGGTALNTEAFF. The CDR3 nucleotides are TGTGCCAGCAGTGGGGGGACAGCCTTGAACACTGAAGCTTTCTTT.

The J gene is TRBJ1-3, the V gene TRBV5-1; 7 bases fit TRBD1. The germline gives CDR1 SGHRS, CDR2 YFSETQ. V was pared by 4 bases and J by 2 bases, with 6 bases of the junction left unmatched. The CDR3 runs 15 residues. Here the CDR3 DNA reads TGCGCCAGCAGCCTTCGAACAGGGGCTGGAAACACCATATATTTT. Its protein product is CASSLRTGAGNTIYF.

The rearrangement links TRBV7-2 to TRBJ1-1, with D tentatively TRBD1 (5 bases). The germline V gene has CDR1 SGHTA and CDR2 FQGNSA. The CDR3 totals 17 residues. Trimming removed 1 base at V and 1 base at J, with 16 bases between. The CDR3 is CASSLVAQAYSNTEAFF. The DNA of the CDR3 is TGTGCCAGCAGCTTAGTGGCACAGGCCTACTCGAACACTGAAGCTTTCTTT.

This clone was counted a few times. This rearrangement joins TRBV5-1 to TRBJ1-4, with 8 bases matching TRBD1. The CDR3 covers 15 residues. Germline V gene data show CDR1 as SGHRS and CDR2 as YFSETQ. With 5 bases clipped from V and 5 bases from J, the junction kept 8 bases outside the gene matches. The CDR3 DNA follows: TGCGCCAGCAGTAGTGCCGACAGGGGAAATGAAAAACTGTTTTTT. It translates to CASSSADRGNEKLFF.

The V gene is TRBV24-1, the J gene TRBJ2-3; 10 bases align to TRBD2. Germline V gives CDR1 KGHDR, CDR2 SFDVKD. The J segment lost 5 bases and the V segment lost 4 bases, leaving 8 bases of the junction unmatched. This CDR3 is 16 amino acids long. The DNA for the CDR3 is TGTGCCACCAGTGAAAGACAGCGGGGGGGTCTAGATACGCAGTATTTT. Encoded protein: CATSERQRGGLDTQYF.

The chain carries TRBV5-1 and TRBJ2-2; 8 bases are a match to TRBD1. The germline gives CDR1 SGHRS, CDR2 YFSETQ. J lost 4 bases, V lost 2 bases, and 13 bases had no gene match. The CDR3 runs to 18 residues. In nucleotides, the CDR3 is TGCGCCAGCAGCTTCGTCAGGTCCGACAGGGGTTTCACCGGGGAGCTGTTTTTT. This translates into CASSFVRSDRGFTGELFF.

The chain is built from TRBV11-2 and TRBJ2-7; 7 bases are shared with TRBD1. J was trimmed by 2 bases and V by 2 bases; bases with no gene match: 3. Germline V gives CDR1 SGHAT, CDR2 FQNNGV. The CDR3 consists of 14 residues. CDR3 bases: TGTGCCAGCAGCTTACAAAGGGGGCCCTACGAGCAGTACTTC. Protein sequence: CASSLQRGPYEQYF.

CDR3 bases: TGTGCCAGCAGTTCAGGCCATCTTAGCAATCAGCCCCAGCATTTT. This encodes CASSSGHLSNQPQHF. The chain employs TRBV2 and TRBJ1-5; D is undetermined. The CDR3 spans 15 residues. The germline V and J ends were trimmed by 5 bases and 0 bases, with 11 bases remaining between them. Germline V gives CDR1 SNHLY, CDR2 FYNNEI.

CDR3 sequence: CASTLGQKNNSPLHF. CDR3 bases: TGTGCCAGCACCTTGGGACAGAAGAATAATTCACCCCTCCACTTT. The genes are TRBV2 and TRBJ1-6, with TRBD1 matching over 7 bases. J gave up 5 bases and V 7 bases, and 8 bases lay outside the gene matches. There are 15 residues in the CDR3. Germline-derived CDR1 and CDR2 are SNHLY and FYNNEI.